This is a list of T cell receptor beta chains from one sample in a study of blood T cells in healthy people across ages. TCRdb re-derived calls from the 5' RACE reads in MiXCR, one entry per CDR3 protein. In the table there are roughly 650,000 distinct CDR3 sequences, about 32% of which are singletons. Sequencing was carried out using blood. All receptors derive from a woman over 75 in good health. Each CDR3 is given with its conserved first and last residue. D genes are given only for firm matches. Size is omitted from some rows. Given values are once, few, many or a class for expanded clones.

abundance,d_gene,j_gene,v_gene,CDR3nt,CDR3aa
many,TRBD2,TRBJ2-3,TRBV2,TGTGCCAGCGGCCGGGACTACACTTCAGATACGCAGTATTTT,CASGRDYTSDTQYF
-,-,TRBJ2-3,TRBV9,TGTACCAGCAGCGTTATAGGGGGCACAGATACGCAGTATTTT,CTSSVIGGTDTQYF
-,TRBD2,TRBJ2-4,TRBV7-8,TGTGCCAGCAGCTTAGTCGGGGGGAAGGAGCAGTACTTC,CASSLVGGKEQYF
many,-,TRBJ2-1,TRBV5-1,TGCGCCAGCAGCTTGCTGTACAATGAGCAGTTCTTC,CASSLLYNEQFF
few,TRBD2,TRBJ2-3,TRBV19,TGTGCCAGTAGAGAGACTAGCGGGGGGGATCAGTATTTT,CASRETSGGDQYF
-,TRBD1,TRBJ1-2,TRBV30,TGTGCCTACGAACCCCCGGGACAGGGGGCATACGGCTACACCTTC,CAYEPPGQGAYGYTF
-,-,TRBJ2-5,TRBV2,TGTGCCAGCCGTCCTCCGCTTGACAGATTCCAAGAGACCCTGTACTTC,CASRPPLDRFQETLYF
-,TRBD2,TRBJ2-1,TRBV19,TGTGCCAGTAGTAATAGCGGGGGCAATGAGCAGTTCTTC,CASSNSGGNEQFF
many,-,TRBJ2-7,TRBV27,TGTGCCAGCAGTTCCCACGACAGGATTCTCTCCTACGAGCAGTACTTC,CASSSHDRILSYEQYF
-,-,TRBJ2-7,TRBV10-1,TGCGCCAGCAGTGATTGGGGTTCCTACGAGCAGTACTTC,CASSDWGSYEQYF
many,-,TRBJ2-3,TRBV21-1,TGTGCCAGCAGCCAACGGGATCCTAGCACAGATACGCAGTATTTT,CASSQRDPSTDTQYF
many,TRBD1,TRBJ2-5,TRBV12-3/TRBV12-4,TGTGCCAGCAGTTCTCAGACAGGGGGCGTAGAGACCCAGTACTTC,CASSSQTGGVETQYF
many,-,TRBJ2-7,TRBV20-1,TGCAGTGCTAGATCGGCCAGGGGCTACGAGCAGTACTTC,CSARSARGYEQYF
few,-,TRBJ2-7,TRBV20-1,TGCAGTGCTAGAGCCGAATACGAGCAGTACTTC,CSARAEYEQYF
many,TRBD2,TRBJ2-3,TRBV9,TGTGCCAGCAGCCCTCCTAGCGGCGTAGAAACAGATACGCAGTATTTT,CASSPPSGVETDTQYF
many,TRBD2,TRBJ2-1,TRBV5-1,TGCGCCAGCAGCTTGGGGTCTAGCGGGGGTCTGGGGAATGAGCAGTTCTTC,CASSLGSSGGLGNEQFF
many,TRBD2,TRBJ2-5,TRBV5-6,TGTGCCAGCAGCCCTCTCGGACTAGCGGGGGGGTGGGAGACCCAGTACTTC,CASSPLGLAGGWETQYF
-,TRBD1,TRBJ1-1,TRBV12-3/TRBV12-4,TGTGCCAGCAGCAAACAGGGGACCTTGAACACTGAAGCTTTCTTT,CASSKQGTLNTEAFF
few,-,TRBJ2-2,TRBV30,TGTGCCTGGAGTCCCTTCTTCCAGGGGATTAGATACACCGGGGAGCTGTTTTTT,CAWSPFFQGIRYTGELFF
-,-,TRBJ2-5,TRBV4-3,TGCGCCAGCAGCCAAGAACAGGGTACCTACAATGAGCAGTACTTC,CASSQEQGTYNEQYF
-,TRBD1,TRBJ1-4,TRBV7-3,TGTGCCAGCAGCTCCGACGACAGGGCAGCTAATGAAAAACTGTTTTTT,CASSSDDRAANEKLFF
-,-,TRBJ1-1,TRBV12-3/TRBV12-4,TGTGCCAGCAGTTTAGTGGTTGTGGGCAGCCCGACTTTCTTT,CASSLVVVGSPTFF
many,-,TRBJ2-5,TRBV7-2,TGTGCCAGCAGCTTAGGGGCGGTGGGCCAAGAGACCCAGTACTTC,CASSLGAVGQETQYF
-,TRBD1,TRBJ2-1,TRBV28,TGTGCCAGCAGTCCCCGGACAGGGTCCCATGAGCAGTTCTTC,CASSPRTGSHEQFF
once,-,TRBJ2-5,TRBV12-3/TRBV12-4,TGTGCCAGCTCCCCATCGGTGCAGATCCAAGAGACCCAGTACTTC,CASSPSVQIQETQYF
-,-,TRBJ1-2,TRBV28,TGTGCCAGCTACGAAGAGGGAAGGAACTATGGCTACACCTTC,CASYEEGRNYGYTF